The 23 T cell receptor beta chains presented below share a single source sample, sequenced in a study of shared clonotypes between healthy human individuals. Measured with immunoSEQ multiplex PCR; TCRdb has only the in-frame clones, and not every one. The sample consists of a few million clones, around 93% of them appearing once. CD45RO-negative cells were positively selected for CCR7, leaving out terminally differentiated effector memory CD45RA+ cells. The sample consisted of naive CD8+ T cells from PBMCs. These receptors all come from a young man in good health. Some clones in this sample may be carry-over from other donors' samples.

Here the CDR3 reads CASSESAGALQETQYF. For the CDR3, the DNA is TGTGCCAGCAGTGAATCGGCGGGAGCCCTCCAAGAGACCCAGTACTTC. V gene TRBV2 combines with J gene TRBJ2-5; 7 nucleotides line up with TRBD2. Germline trimming cut 2 bases from V and 1 base from J; bases unmatched to any gene: 7. The CDR3 extends over 16 amino acids. Germline values: CDR1 SNHLY, CDR2 FYNNEI.

The chain couples TRBV19 to TRBJ1-2; TRBD1 aligns across 7 bases. The V and J ends lost 9 bases and 6 bases, in that order; junction bases with no gene match: 13. The germline gives CDR1 LNHDA, CDR2 SQIVND (reference sequence). This CDR3 spans 14 amino acids. The CDR3 DNA follows: TGTGCCAGCTCCCCTCCAGGGGGGTCGGATGGCTACACCTTC. Residues: CASSPPGGSDGYTF.

The gene calls are TRBV4-3 and TRBJ2-1, with TRBD2 matching 7 bases. V gave up 6 bases and J gave up 1 base; unmatched junction bases: 3. Germline assignment: CDR1 LGHNA and CDR2 YSLEER. The CDR3 runs 14 residues. The DNA of the CDR3 is TGCGCCAGCAGGCGGGAGCTATCCTACAATGAGCAGTTCTTC. It is translated as CASRRELSYNEQFF.

This clone was seen just once. The gene calls are TRBV13 and TRBJ1-4; 7 bases agree with TRBD1. The V and J ends lost 1 base and 0 bases, in that order; junction bases with no gene match: 11. Germline CDR1 and CDR2: PRHDT and FYEKMQ (reference sequence). The CDR3 has 19 residues. The CDR3 is CASSLVGTVGRATNEKLFF. For the CDR3, the DNA is TGTGCCAGCAGCTTAGTGGGGACAGTGGGAAGAGCAACTAATGAAAAACTGTTTTTT.

This clone was detected a few times. The same CDR3 can be traced to other DNA sequences in this sample. The chain has TRBV27 and TRBJ2-3; D is ambiguous. The germline V gene encodes CDR1 MNHEY and CDR2 SMNVEV (reference sequence). With 2 bases removed from V and 0 bases from J, the gap between germline ends came to 6 bases. The CDR3 length is 14 residues. In nucleotides, the CDR3 is TGTGCCAGCAGTTTAAGGGCTAGCACAGATACGCAGTATTTT. Residues: CASSLRASTDTQYF.

The rearrangement joins TRBV9 to TRBJ1-1; TRBD1 is a possible D gene (6 bases). The germline CDR1 and CDR2 sequences are SGDLS and YYNGEE. The CDR3 is 15 residues long. Trimming left V 4 bases short and J 6 bases short, with 19 bases between. The DNA of the CDR3 is TGTGCCAGCAGCCACGCTGGGGGCCTGGGGCCTGAAGCTTTCTTT. Its protein product is CASSHAGGLGPEAFF.

The CDR3 sequence is CASSWTQGQAYNEQFF. CDR3 nucleotide sequence: TGCGCCAGCAGCTGGACCCAAGGGCAAGCCTACAATGAGCAGTTCTTC. This sequence joins TRBV5-1 and TRBJ2-1; D not certain. CDR1 is SGHRS and CDR2 is YFSETQ in the germline V gene. This CDR3 is built from 16 residues. Deletions cut 3 bases from V and 2 bases from J, with 15 bases between.

The chain employs TRBV4-3 and TRBJ2-7; tentatively, D is TRBD1 (5 bases). The germline V gene has CDR1 LGHNA and CDR2 YSLEER. This CDR3 spans 13 amino acids. Deletions cut 4 bases from V and 1 base from J, with 8 bases between. CDR3 bases: TGCGCCAGCAGCCTGGACAATTCCTACGAGCAGTACTTC. Protein: CASSLDNSYEQYF.

Here the CDR3 reads CASRTSHEQFF. DNA of the CDR3: TGCGCCAGCCGGACTAGCCATGAGCAGTTCTTC. The chain carries TRBV5-1 and TRBJ2-1, with 8 nucleotides matching TRBD2. The V and J ends lost 7 bases and 8 bases, in that order; junction bases with no gene match: 2. CDR3 size: 11 residues. Germline V gene lookup returns CDR1 SGHRS and CDR2 YFSETQ.

V and J are TRBV6-5 and TRBJ2-7; tentative D call: TRBD2 (6 bases). Trimming removed 1 base from V and 5 bases from J, with 9 bases in between. CDR1 and CDR2 from the germline V gene are MNHEY and SVGAGI. This CDR3 is built from 13 residues. CDR3 coding DNA: TGTGCCAGCAGTTACTTGCGGGGCCACGAGCAGTACTTC. As protein: CASSYLRGHEQYF.

The J gene is TRBJ2-7, the V gene TRBV15, with a tentative D call TRBD1 (5 bases). The CDR3 length is 15 residues. The V end lost 1 base, the J end lost 4 bases, and 14 bases lay between the germline ends. Germline CDR1 LNHNV, CDR2 YYDKDF (reference sequence). This chain's CDR3 is CATSRGAGMVYEQYF. CDR3 sequence (DNA): TGTGCCACCAGCAGAGGAGCAGGGATGGTATACGAGCAGTACTTC.

The chain recombines TRBV29-1 with TRBJ2-3, with TRBD2 matching over 9 bases. This CDR3 spans 13 amino acids. Germline lookup yields CDR1 SQVTM and CDR2 ANQGSEA. CDR3 amino acids: CGYSGSKADTQYF. CDR3 sequence (DNA): TGCGGGTATAGCGGGAGTAAGGCAGATACGCAGTATTTT.

This chain joins TRBV9 and TRBJ2-3, with D possibly TRBD2 on 6 matching bases. V lost 2 bases and J lost 4, with 17 bases in between. The CDR3 extends over 16 amino acids. CDR1 is SGDLS and CDR2 is YYNGEE in the germline V gene. The CDR3 DNA sequence: TGTGCCAGCAGCGTCCATAGTCGCGGGACTGCAGATACGCAGTATTTT. It is translated as CASSVHSRGTADTQYF.

The chain has TRBV11-2 and TRBJ2-7; D unresolved. The CDR3 extends over 15 amino acids. Germline assignment: CDR1 SGHAT and CDR2 FQNNGV. Trimming shortened V by 0 bases and J by 0 bases, and 9 bases separated the two germline ends. The CDR3 reads CASSLDVRSSYEQYF. The CDR3 DNA follows: TGTGCCAGCAGCTTAGATGTCCGCAGCTCCTACGAGCAGTACTTC.

This chain joins TRBV6-6 and TRBJ2-7, with a weak D call TRBD2 (6 bases). Trimming pared 7 bases from V and 0 bases from J, leaving 10 bases between. The CDR3 sequence is 13 residues long. The germline V gene has CDR1 MNHNY and CDR2 SVGAGI (reference sequence). CDR3 nucleotide sequence: TGTGCCAGCACCTCGGGACTCTCCTACGAGCAGTACTTC. Translation gives CASTSGLSYEQYF.

Of note for this clone: Different DNA sequences within this sample yield the same CDR3. The chain recombines TRBV5-4 with TRBJ2-7, with D perhaps matching TRBD1 or TRBD2 (5 bases each). The germline V gene has CDR1 SGHNT and CDR2 YYREEE (reference sequence). The CDR3 loop spans 14 amino acids. The germline V and J ends were trimmed by 0 bases and 4 bases, with 11 bases remaining between them. CDR3 nucleotides: TGTGCCAGCAGCTTGGCCGGGGCCGTATACGAGCAGTACTTC. Amino acids: CASSLAGAVYEQYF.

The chain combines TRBV6-6 with TRBJ2-7, with D perhaps TRBD1 (7 bases). The CDR3 extends over 11 amino acids. Germline V gene data show CDR1 as MNHNY and CDR2 as SVGAGI (reference sequence). V was cut by 8 bases and J by 3 bases, with 8 bases left in between. CDR3: CASQGGYEQYF. In DNA, the CDR3 is TGTGCCAGCCAGGGGGGCTACGAGCAGTACTTC.

With respect to this clone: The same CDR3 arises from other DNA sequences in this sample as well. The chain recombines TRBV28 with TRBJ2-7; 8 nucleotides agree with TRBD2. The CDR3 covers 14 residues. With V trimmed by 2 bases and J by 2 bases, 2 bases remained unmatched. Germline V CDR1 and CDR2: MDHEN, SYDVKM. The CDR3 region is CASSLAGGPYEQYF. The CDR3 DNA is TGTGCCAGCAGTTTAGCGGGAGGCCCCTACGAGCAGTACTTC.

The chain has TRBV7-9 and TRBJ1-1; D is undetermined. This CDR3 comprises 12 residues. V gave up 8 bases and J gave up 3 bases, with 10 bases separating them. The germline CDR1 and CDR2 sequences are SEHNR and FQNEAQ (reference sequence). The CDR3, as DNA: TGTGCCAGCGGGGAAGGTCACACTGAAGCTTTCTTT. Translating it yields CASGEGHTEAFF.

This chain uses TRBV28 with TRBJ1-1; the D gene is possibly TRBD1 (5 bases). The CDR3 is made up of 13 amino acids. Trimming took off 2 bases at V and 7 bases at J, with 11 bases between the two ends. CDR1 is MDHEN and CDR2 is SYDVKM in the germline V gene. CDR3 sequence (DNA): TGTGCCAGCAGTTTAGCGGGGGGTGGTGAAGCTTTCTTT. It specifies CASSLAGGGEAFF. Filled out from reference TRBV28 and TRBJ1-1, the complete variable domain reads DVKVTQSSRYLVKRTGEKVFLECVQDMDHENMFWYRQDPGLGLRLIYFSYDVKMKEKGDIPEGYSVSREKKERFSLILESASTNQTSMYLCASSLAGGGEAFFGQGTRLTVV.

V is TRBV12-5 and J is TRBJ2-1; D is ambiguous. Between the trimmed V and J ends, which lost 2 bases and 6 bases, there was a span of 5 bases. This CDR3 is 12 amino acids long. CDR1 and CDR2 (germline): LGHNT, FRNRAP. The chain's CDR3 is CASGLSANEQFF. In nucleotides, the CDR3 is TGTGCTAGTGGTTTGTCAGCCAATGAGCAGTTCTTC.

This rearrangement joins TRBV5-1 to TRBJ2-5, with D possibly matching TRBD2 (5 bases). The CDR3 covers 10 residues. Trimming took 9 bases from V and 3 from J, leaving 6 bases between them. The germline V gene encodes CDR1 SGHRS and CDR2 YFSETQ. CDR3 region: CAKEEETQYF. CDR3 DNA: TGCGCCAAGGAGGAAGAGACCCAGTACTTC.

This clone was recorded only once. The chain joins TRBV28 to TRBJ2-7; D is possibly TRBD2 (6 bases). V shed 7 bases and J shed 2 bases, with 18 bases lying between them. This CDR3 is built from 15 residues. Germline CDR1 and CDR2: MDHEN and SYDVKM. CDR3 nucleotides: TGTGCCAGCACCGTCGGGAGCATGGGGACCTACGAGCAGTACTTC. As protein: CASTVGSMGTYEQYF.